The rows below give T cell receptor beta chains drawn from one sample of a study of human thymus T cells. Clones were read by immunoSEQ multiplex PCR, and TCRdb kept only the in-frame ones, dropping some. The sample lists about 120,000 clones, around 94% occurring once. The sequenced material came from thymus tissue. The receptors come from a boy under two years old with a congenital heart defect but otherwise immunologically healthy. CDR3s leave out the opening cysteine and the closing phenylalanine or tryptophan. Clone size is given for some rows only: seen once, a few or many times, or a class if the clone is expanded.

CDR3aa | v_gene | abundance
ASSEDYTRNEQF | TRBV6-4 | .
ASSFPLNSPLH | TRBV28 | .
ASSPPDNYGYT | TRBV18 | .
ASSLSAGGETQY | TRBV27 | .
ASSLSPRVLPPYEQY | TRBV5-1 | .
ASSWRGPEEKLF | TRBV5-1 | .
AIKIPGPGNGYT | TRBV10-3 | .
ASSIGGYEQY | TRBV19 | .
ASSPGTETFYEQY | TRBV11-2 | .
ASSLSGDYGYT | TRBV5-6 | .
ASSEGEGADSPLH | TRBV6-1 | .
ASSQGLRGANTGELF | TRBV4-3 | .
ASAGGNTGELF | TRBV5-1 | once
ASTEGRVGQSIY | TRBV7-2 | .
ATYPPGQGPYNEQF | TRBV25-1 | once
ASSEVQRSTGDEQY | TRBV10-1 | .
ASSCDRPGSYNEQF | TRBV11-2 | .
ASSEYEQY | TRBV6-5 | once
ASSVAPEGGTDTQY | TRBV9 | .
ASSLGQYQETQY | TRBV28 | .
ASSTGAIVGPNYGYT | TRBV7-2 | .
ASSSRDGRYGYT | TRBV28 | .
ASRGLAGGPDTQY | TRBV2 | .
ASRASGTEAF | TRBV6-6 | .
ASSPHTDTQY | TRBV28 | once
ASSFSVGHTEAF | TRBV5-5 | few
ASSLRRPPSGGIDTQY | TRBV5-6 | once
ASSPGQGGNQPQH | TRBV28 | .
ASSIRNRGRGNTGELF | TRBV19 | .
SVAGLATTDTQY | TRBV29-1 | .
AISKTTRDSNYNEQF | TRBV10-3 | once
AVSTRGESYEQY | TRBV2 | .
ASSSGFGGYT | TRBV7-6 | .
ASSRGLARNNEQF | TRBV6-5 | once
ASSSNRGGGPAVYNEQF | TRBV11-1 | .
ASSQEVRDRGQPQH | TRBV4-2 | .
ASSQERADTQY | TRBV4-1 | .
ASSSPHLGALAKNIQY | TRBV28 | .
ASSVDSDRGLYEQY | TRBV9 | .
ASSQETGHNSPLH | TRBV4-1 | few
ASSFGQPHTEAF | TRBV7-2 | .
ASSLESFWGADTQY | TRBV5-1 | .
ASSLDSSYNEQF | TRBV28 | .
ASSFLLGEGTEAF | TRBV5-1 | .
ASSQEGNNEQF | TRBV4-1 | .
ASSLIFLAGGRNQETQY | TRBV7-2 | .